This T cell receptor beta chain was obtained from a study of cytomegalovirus exposure and HLA in healthy donors. The study ran its PCR with 60 Vbeta and 13 Jbeta primers. The assay was immunoSEQ multiplex PCR, and TCRdb's table has in-frame clones only and misses some. The sample lists 100,000 to 150,000 clones, around 80% occurring once. Germline V gene data show CDR1 as SGHRS and CDR2 as YFSETQ. Losses at the gene ends were 8 bases for V and 8 bases for J; bases not matched to a gene: 9. CDR3 length equals 15 residues. Sequencing input: PBMCs. This chain joins TRBV5-1 and TRBJ2-4; 14 bases map to TRBD2. The TCR was taken from a woman between 50 and 59 years old in good health and CMV-seronegative. In DNA form, the CDR3 reads TGCGCCAGTGGACCGACTAGCGGGAGGGCCGACATTCAGTACTTC. Residues: CASGPTSGRADIQYF.